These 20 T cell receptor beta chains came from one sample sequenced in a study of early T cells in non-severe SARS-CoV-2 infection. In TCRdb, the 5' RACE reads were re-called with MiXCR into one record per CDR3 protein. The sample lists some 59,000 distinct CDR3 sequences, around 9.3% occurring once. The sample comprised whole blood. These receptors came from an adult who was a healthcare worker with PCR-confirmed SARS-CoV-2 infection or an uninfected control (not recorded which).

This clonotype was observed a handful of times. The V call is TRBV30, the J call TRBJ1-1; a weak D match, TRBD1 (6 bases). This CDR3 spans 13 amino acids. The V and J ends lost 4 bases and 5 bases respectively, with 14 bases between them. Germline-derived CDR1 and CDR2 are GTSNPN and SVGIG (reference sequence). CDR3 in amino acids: CAWTQGRRTEAFF. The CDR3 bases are TGTGCCTGGACACAGGGTAGGAGAACTGAAGCTTTCTTT.

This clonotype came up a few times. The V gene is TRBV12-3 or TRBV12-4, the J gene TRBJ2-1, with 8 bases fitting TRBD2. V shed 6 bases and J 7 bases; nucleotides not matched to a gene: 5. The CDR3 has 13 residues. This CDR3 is CASSTQRGNEQFF. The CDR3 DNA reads TGTGCCAGCAGCACCCAGCGGGGGAATGAGCAGTTCTTC.

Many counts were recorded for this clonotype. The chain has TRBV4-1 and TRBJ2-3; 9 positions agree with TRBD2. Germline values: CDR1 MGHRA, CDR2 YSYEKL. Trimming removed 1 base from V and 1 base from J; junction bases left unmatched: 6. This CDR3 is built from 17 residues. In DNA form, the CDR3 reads TGCGCCAGCAGCCAAGTTTATTCTAGCGGGGGCACAGATACGCAGTATTTT. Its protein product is CASSQVYSSGGTDTQYF.

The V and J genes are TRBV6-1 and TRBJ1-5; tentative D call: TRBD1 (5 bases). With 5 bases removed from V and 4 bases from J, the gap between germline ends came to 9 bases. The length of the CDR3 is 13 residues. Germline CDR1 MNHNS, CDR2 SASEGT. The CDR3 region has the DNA TGTGCCAGCAGTTCTCAGGGTAATCAGCCCCAGCATTTT. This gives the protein CASSSQGNQPQHF.

DNA for the CDR3: TGCAGTGCCCGGGACGGAAATCAGCCCCAGCATTTT. This encodes CSARDGNQPQHF. V is TRBV20-1 and J is TRBJ1-5; possibly TRBD1 for D (5 bases). The germline gives CDR1 DFQATT, CDR2 SNEGSKA (reference sequence). The V end lost 6 bases, the J end lost 4 bases, and 10 bases lay between the germline ends. This CDR3 is 12 amino acids long.

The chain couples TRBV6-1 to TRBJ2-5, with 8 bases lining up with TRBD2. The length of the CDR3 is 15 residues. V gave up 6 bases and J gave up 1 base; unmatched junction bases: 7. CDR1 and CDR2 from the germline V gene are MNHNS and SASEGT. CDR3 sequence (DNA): TGTGCCAGCAGCCCCACAGCGGGGGTCCAAGAGACCCAGTACTTC. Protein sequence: CASSPTAGVQETQYF.

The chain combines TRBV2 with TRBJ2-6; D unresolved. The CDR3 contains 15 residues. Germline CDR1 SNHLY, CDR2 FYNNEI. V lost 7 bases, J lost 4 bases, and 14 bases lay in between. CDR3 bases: TGTGCCAGCACCCTCTCATTTGGCGGGGCCAACGTCCTGACTTTC. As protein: CASTLSFGGANVLTF.

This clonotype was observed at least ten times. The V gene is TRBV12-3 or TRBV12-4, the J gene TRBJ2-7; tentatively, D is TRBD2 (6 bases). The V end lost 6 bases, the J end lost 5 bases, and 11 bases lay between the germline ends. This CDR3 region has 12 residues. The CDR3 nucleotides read TGTGCCAGCAGACCCGGGGGTCACGAGCAGTACTTC. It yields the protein CASRPGGHEQYF.

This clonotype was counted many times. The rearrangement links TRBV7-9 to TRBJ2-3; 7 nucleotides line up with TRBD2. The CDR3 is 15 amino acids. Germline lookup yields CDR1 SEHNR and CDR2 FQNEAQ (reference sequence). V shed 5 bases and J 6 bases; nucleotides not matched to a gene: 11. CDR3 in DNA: TGTGCCAGCAGCCCCAGGCGGGGGTACGGGGATACGCAGTATTTT. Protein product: CASSPRRGYGDTQYF. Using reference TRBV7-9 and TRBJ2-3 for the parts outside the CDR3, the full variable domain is DTGVSQNPRHKITKRGQNVTFRCDPISEHNRLYWYRQTLGQGPEFLTYFQNEAQLEKSRLLSDRFSAERPKGSFSTLEIQRTEQGDSAMYLCASSPRRGYGDTQYFGPGTRLTVL.

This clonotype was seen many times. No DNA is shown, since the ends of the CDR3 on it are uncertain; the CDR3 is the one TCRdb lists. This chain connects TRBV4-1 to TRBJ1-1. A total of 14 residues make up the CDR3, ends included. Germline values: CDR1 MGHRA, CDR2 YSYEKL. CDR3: CASSSTLGNTEAFF.

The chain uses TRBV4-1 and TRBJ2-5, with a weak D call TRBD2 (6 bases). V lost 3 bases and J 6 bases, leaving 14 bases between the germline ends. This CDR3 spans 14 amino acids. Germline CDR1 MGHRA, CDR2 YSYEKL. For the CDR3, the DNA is TGCGCCAGCAGCCAGGAGGGATGGAGCCAGACCCAGTACTTC. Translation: CASSQEGWSQTQYF.

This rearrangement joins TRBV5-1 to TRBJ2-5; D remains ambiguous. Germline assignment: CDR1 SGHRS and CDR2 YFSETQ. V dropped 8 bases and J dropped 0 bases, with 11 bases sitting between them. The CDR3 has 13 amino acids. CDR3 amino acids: CASKNEYQETQYF. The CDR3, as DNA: TGCGCCAGTAAAAACGAGTACCAAGAGACCCAGTACTTC.

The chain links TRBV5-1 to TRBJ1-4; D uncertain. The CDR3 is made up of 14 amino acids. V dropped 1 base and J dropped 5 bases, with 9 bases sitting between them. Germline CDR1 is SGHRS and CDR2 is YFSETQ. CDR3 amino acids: CASSLYTANEKLFF. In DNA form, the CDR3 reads TGCGCCAGCAGCTTGTACACGGCAAATGAAAAACTGTTTTTT.

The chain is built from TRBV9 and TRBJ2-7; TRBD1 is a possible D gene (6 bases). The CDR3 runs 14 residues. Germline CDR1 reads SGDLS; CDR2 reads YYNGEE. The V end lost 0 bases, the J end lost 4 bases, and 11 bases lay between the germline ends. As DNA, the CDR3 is TGTGCCAGCAGCGTAGACAGGGAAGGTTACGAGCAGTACTTC. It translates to CASSVDREGYEQYF. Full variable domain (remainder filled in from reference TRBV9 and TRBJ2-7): DSGVTQTPKHLITATGQRVTLRCSPRSGDLSVYWYQQSLDQGLQFLIQYYNGEERAKGNILERFSAQQFPDLHSELNLSSLELGDSALYFCASSVDREGYEQYFGPGTRLTVT.

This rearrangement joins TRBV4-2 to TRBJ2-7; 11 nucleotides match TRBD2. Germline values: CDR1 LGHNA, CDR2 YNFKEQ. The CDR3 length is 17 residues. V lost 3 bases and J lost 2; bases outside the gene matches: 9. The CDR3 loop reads CASSQVAGGLTAYEQYF. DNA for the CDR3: TGTGCCAGCAGCCAGGTAGCGGGGGGGCTAACAGCCTACGAGCAGTACTTC.

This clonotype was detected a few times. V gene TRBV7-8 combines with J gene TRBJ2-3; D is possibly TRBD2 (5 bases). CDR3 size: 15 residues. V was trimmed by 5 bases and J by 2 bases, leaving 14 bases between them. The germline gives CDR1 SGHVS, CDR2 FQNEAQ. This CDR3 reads CASSLLGEFTDTQYF. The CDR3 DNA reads TGTGCCAGCAGCCTACTAGGAGAATTCACAGATACGCAGTATTTT.

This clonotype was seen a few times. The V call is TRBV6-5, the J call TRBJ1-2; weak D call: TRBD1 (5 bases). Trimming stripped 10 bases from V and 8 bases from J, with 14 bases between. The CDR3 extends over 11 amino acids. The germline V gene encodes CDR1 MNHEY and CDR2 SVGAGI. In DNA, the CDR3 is TGTGCCACCGCCCGGGAGGGGGGCTACACCTTC. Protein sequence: CATAREGGYTF.

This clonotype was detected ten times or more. This CDR3 is CASSLETGLSELFF. The CDR3, as DNA: TGTGCCAGCAGCTTGGAGACAGGGCTTTCGGAGCTGTTTTTT. The V gene is TRBV5-5, the J gene TRBJ2-2, with TRBD1 matching over 7 bases. The CDR3 totals 14 residues. In germline, CDR1 is SGHKS, CDR2 YYEKEE (reference sequence). V was clipped by 0 bases and J by 10 bases; unmatched bases: 6.

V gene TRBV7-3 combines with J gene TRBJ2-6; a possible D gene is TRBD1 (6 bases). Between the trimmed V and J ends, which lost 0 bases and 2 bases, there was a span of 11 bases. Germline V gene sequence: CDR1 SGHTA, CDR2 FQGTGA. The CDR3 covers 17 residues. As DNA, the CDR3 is TGTGCCAGCAGCTTAACCCCTTACAGGGCTGGGGCCAACGTCCTGACTTTC. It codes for CASSLTPYRAGANVLTF. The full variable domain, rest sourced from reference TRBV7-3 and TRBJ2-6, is GAGVSQTPSNKVTEKGKYVELRCDPISGHTALYWYRQSLGQGPEFLIYFQGTGAADDSGLPNDRFFAVRPEGSVSTLKIQRTERGDSAVYLCASSLTPYRAGANVLTFGAGSRLTVL.

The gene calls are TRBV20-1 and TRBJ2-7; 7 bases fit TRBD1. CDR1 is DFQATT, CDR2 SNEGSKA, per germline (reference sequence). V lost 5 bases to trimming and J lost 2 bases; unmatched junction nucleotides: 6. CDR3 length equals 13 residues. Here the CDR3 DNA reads TGCAGTGCTGTAAGGGGACAGACCTACGAGCAGTACTTC. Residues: CSAVRGQTYEQYF.